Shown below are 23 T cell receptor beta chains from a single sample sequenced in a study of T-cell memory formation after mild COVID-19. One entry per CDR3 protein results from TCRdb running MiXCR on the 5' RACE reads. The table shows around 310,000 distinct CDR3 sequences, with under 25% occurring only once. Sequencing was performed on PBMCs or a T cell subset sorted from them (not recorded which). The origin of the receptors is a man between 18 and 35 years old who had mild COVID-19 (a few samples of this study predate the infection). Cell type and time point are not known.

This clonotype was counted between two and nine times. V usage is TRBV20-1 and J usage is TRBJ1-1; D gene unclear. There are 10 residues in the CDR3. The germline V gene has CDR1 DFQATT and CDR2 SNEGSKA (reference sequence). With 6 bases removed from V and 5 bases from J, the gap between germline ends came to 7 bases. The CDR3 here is CSAIRTEAFF. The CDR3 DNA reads TGCAGTGCCATTCGGACTGAAGCTTTCTTT.

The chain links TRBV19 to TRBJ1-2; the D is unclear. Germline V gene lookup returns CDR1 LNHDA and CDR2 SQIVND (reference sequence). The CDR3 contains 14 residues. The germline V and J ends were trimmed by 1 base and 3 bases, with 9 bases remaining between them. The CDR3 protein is CASSIVNGYYGYTF. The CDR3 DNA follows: TGTGCCAGTAGTATAGTGAACGGATACTATGGCTACACCTTC.

CDR3 amino acids: CASSEGWGTDTQYF. CDR3 sequence (DNA): TGTGCCAGCAGTGAAGGTTGGGGGACAGATACGCAGTATTTT. V gene TRBV6-1 combines with J gene TRBJ2-3; possibly TRBD1 or TRBD2 for D (5 bases each). The V end was cut by 1 base, the J end by 3 bases, with 8 bases between. The CDR3 consists of 14 residues. Germline CDR1 and CDR2: MNHNS and SASEGT.

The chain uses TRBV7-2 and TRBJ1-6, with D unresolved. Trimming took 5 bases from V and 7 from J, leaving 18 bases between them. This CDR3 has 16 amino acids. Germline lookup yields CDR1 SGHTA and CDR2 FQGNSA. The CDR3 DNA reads TGTGCCAGCAGCAAACCTCCCTCCGTCCCAAATTCACCCCTCCACTTT. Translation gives CASSKPPSVPNSPLHF.

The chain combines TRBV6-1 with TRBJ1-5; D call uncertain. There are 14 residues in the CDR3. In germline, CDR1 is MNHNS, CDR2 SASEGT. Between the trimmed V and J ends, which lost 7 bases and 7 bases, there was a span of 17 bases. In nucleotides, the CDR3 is TGTGCCAGCACCTTAAAAGGACTGGCCCAGCCCCAGCATTTT. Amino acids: CASTLKGLAQPQHF.

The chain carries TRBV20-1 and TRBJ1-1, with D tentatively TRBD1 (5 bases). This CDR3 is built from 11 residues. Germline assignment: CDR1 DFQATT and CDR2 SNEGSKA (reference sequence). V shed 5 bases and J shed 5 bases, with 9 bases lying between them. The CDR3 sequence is CSAPRETEAFF. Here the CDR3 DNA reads TGCAGTGCTCCCAGGGAGACTGAAGCTTTCTTT.

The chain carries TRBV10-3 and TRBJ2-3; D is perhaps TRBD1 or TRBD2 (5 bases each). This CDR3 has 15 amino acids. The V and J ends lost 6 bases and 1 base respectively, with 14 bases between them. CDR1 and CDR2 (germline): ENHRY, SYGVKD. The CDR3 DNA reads TGTGCCATCAGGCCCGAGGGCAGGGGCACAGATACGCAGTATTTT. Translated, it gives CAIRPEGRGTDTQYF.

The CDR3 loop reads CASSPSRGPSGTDTQYF. The CDR3 nucleotides are TGCGCCAGCAGCCCGAGCAGGGGGCCTAGCGGCACAGATACGCAGTATTTT. The V and J genes are TRBV5-1 and TRBJ2-3, with 8 bases aligning to TRBD1. This CDR3 comprises 17 residues. V lost 4 bases, J lost 1 base, and 11 bases stayed unmatched. Germline V gene data show CDR1 as SGHRS and CDR2 as YFSETQ.

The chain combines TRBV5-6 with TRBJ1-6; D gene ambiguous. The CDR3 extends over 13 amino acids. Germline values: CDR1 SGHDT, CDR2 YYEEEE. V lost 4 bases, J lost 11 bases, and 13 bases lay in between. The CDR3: CASSDHPRPPLHF. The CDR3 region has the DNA TGTGCCAGCAGCGATCACCCTAGACCACCCCTCCACTTT.

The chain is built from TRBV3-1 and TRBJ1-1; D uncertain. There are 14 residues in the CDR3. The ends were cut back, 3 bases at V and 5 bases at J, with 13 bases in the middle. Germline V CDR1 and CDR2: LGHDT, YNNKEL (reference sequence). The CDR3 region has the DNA TGTGCCAGCAGCCACTCGGACGGCAGGACTGAAGCTTTCTTT. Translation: CASSHSDGRTEAFF.

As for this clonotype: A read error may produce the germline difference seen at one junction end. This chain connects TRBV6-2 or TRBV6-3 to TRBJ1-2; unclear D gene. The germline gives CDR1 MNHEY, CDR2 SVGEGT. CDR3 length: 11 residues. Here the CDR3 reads CASSPGRWTAF. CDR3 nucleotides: TGTGCCAGCAGTCCTGGGCGTTGGACGGCCTTC.

CDR3 DNA: TGCGCCAGCAGCCAAAATCGTGGGGGCAATCAGCCCCAGCATTTT. Protein product: CASSQNRGGNQPQHF. This chain joins TRBV4-3 and TRBJ1-5; unclear D gene. This CDR3 has 15 residues. Germline-derived CDR1 and CDR2 are LGHNA and YSLEER. Trimming pared 2 bases from V and 2 bases from J, leaving 10 bases between.

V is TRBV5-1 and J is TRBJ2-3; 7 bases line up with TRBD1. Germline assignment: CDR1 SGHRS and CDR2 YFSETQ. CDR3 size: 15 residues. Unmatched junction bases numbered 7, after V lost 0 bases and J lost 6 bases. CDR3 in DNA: TGCGCCAGCAGCTTGGCGAACTCACAGGGGGATACGCAGTATTTT. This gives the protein CASSLANSQGDTQYF.

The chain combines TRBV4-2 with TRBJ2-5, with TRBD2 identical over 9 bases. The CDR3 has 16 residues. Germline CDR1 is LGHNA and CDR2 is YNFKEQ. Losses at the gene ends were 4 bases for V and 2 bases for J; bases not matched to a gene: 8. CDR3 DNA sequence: TGTGCCAGCAGCCCCCGGGTAGCGGGGGTACAAGAGACCCAGTACTTC. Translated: CASSPRVAGVQETQYF.

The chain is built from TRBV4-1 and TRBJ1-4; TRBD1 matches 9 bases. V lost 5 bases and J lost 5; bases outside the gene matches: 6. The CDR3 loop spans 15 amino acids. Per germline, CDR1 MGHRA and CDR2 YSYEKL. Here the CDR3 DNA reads TGCGCCAGCAGCGCCCCGGGACAGGGAAATGAAAAACTGTTTTTT. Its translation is CASSAPGQGNEKLFF.

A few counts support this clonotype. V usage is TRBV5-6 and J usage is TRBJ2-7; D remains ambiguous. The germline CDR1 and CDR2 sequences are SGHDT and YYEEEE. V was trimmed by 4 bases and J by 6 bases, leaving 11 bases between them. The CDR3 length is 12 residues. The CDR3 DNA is TGTGCCAGCAGCCAGGACCGATTCGAGCAGTACTTC. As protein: CASSQDRFEQYF.

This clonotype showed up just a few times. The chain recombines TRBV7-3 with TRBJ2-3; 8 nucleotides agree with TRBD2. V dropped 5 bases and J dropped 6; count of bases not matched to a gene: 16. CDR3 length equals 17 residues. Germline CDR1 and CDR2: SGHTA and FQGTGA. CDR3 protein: CASSHSVSGGAPDTQYF. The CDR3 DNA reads TGTGCCAGCAGCCATTCGGTATCCGGGGGGGCGCCGGATACGCAGTATTTT. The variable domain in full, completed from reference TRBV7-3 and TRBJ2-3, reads GAGVSQTPSNKVTEKGKYVELRCDPISGHTALYWYRQSLGQGPEFLIYFQGTGAADDSGLPNDRFFAVRPEGSVSTLKIQRTERGDSAVYLCASSHSVSGGAPDTQYFGPGTRLTVL.

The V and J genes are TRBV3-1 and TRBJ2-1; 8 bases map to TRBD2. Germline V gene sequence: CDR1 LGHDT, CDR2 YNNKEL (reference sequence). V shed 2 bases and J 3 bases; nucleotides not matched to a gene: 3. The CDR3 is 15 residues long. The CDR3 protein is CASSQTGGFYNEQFF. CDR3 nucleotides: TGTGCCAGCAGCCAAACGGGAGGGTTCTACAATGAGCAGTTCTTC.

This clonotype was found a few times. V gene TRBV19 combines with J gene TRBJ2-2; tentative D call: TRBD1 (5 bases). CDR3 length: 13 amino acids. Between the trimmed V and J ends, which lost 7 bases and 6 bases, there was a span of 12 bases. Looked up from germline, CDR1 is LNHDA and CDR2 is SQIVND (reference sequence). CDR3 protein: CASNWAGSGELFF. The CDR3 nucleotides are TGTGCCAGTAACTGGGCAGGGTCCGGGGAGCTGTTTTTT.

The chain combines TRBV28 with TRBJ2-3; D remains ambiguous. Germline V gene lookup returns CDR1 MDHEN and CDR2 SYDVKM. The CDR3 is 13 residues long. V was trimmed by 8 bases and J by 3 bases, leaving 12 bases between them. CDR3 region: CASLQSSTDTQYF. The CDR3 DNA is TGTGCCAGCCTACAGAGTAGTACAGATACGCAGTATTTT.

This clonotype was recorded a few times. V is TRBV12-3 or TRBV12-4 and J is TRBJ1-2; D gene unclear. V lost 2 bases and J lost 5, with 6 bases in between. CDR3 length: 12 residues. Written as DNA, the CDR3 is TGTGCCAGCAGTTTATCCATTTATGGCTACACCTTC. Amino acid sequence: CASSLSIYGYTF.

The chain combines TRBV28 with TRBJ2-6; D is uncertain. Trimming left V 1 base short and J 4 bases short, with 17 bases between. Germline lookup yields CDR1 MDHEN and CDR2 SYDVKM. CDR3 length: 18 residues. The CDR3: CASSLSIFEVLGANVLTF. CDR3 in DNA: TGTGCCAGCAGTTTATCCATCTTCGAGGTCCTCGGGGCCAACGTCCTGACTTTC.

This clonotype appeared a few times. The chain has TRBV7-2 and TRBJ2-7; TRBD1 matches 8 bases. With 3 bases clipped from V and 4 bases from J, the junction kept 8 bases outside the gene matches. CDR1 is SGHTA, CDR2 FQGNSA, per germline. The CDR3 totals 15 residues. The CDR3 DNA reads TGTGCCAGCAGCTTCGGACAGGGCCAGTTATACGAGCAGTACTTC. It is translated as CASSFGQGQLYEQYF.